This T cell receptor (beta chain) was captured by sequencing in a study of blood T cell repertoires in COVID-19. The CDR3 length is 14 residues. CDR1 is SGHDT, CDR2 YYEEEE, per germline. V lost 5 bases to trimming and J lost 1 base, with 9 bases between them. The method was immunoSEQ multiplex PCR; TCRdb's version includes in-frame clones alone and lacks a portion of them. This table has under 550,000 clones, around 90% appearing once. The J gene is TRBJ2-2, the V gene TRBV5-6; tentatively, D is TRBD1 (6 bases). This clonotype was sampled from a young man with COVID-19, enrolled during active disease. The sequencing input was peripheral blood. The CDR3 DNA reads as TGTGCCAGCAGGGGACAATTGAACACCGGGGAGCTGTTTTTT. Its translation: CASRGQLNTGELFF.